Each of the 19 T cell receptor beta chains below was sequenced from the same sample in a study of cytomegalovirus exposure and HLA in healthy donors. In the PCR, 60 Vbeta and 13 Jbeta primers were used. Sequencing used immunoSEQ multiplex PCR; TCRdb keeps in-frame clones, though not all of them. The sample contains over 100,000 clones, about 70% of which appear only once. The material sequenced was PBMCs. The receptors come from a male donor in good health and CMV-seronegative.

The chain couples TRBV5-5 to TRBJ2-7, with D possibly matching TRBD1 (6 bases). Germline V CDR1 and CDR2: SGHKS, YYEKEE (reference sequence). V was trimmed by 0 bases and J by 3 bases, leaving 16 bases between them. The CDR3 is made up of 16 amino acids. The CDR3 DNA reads TGTGCCAGCAGCTTGGGTGGACTGGGACATCGCTACGAGCAGTACTTC. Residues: CASSLGGLGHRYEQYF.

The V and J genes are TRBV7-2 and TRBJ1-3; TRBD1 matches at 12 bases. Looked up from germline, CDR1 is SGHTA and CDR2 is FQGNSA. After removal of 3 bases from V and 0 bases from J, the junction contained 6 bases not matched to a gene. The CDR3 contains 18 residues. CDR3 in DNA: TGTGCCAGCAGCTTGATGGGGACAGGGGGCATCTCTGGAAACACCATATATTTT. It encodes CASSLMGTGGISGNTIYF.

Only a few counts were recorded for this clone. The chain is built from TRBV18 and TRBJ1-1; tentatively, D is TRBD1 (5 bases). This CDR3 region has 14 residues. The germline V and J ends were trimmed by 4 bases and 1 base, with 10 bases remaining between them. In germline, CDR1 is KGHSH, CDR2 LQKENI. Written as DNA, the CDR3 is TGTGCCAGCTCACAATCTACAGGGAACACTGAAGCTTTCTTT. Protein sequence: CASSQSTGNTEAFF.

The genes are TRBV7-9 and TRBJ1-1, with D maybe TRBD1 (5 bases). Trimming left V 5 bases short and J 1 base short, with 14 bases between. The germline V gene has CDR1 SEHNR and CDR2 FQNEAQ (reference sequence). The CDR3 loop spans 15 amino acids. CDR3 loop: CASSDGTGRNTEAFF. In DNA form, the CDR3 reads TGTGCCAGCAGCGATGGGACTGGGAGGAACACTGAAGCTTTCTTT.

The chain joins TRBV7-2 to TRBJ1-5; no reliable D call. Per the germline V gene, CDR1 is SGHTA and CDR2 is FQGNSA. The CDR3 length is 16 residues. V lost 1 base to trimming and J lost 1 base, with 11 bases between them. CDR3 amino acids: CASSLGVGRSNQPQHF. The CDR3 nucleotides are TGTGCCAGCAGCTTAGGAGTTGGGCGCAGCAATCAGCCCCAGCATTTT. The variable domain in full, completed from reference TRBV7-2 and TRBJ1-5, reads GAGVSQSPSNKVTEKGKDVELRCDPISGHTALYWYRQSLGQGLEFLIYFQGNSAPDKSGLPSDRFSAERTGGSVSTLTIQRTQQEDSAVYLCASSLGVGRSNQPQHFGDGTRLSIL.

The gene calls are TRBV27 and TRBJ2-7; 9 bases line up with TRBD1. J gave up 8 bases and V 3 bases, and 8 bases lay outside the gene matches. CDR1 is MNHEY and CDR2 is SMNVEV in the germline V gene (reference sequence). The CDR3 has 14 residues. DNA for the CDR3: TGTGCCAGCAGTTTGGGGACAGGGCCCGCGCAGCAGTACTTC. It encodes CASSLGTGPAQQYF.

CDR3 residues: CSVAGAGANVLTF. DNA for the CDR3: TGCAGCGTTGCGGGAGCCGGGGCCAACGTCCTGACTTTC. The J gene is TRBJ2-6, the V gene TRBV29-1; D is perhaps TRBD2 (6 bases). This CDR3 comprises 13 residues. V shed 4 bases and J shed 4 bases, with 8 bases lying between them. The germline V gene has CDR1 SQVTM and CDR2 ANQGSEA. Filled out from reference TRBV29-1 and TRBJ2-6, the complete variable domain reads SAVISQKPSRDICQRGTSLTIQCQVDSQVTMMFWYRQQPGQSLTLIATANQGSEATYESGFVIDKFPISRPNLTFSTLTVSNMSPEDSSIYLCSVAGAGANVLTFGAGSRLTVL.

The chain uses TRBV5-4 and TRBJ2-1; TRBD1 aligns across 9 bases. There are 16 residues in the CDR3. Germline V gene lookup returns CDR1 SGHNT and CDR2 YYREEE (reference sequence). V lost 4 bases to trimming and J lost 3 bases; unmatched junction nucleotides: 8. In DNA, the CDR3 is TGTGCCAGCAGCCCCACAGGGGGCCAAATCTACAATGAGCAGTTCTTC. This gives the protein CASSPTGGQIYNEQFF.

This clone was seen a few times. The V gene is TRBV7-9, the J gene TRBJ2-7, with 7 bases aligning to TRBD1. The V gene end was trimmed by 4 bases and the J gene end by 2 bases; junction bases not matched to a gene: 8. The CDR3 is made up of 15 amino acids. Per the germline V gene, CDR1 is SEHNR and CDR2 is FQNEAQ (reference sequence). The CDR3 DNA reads TGTGCCAGCAGCTCCCCCGGGACAGCCACCTACGAGCAGTACTTC. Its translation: CASSSPGTATYEQYF. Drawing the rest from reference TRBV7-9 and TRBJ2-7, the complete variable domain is DTGVSQNPRHKITKRGQNVTFRCDPISEHNRLYWYRQTLGQGPEFLTYFQNEAQLEKSRLLSDRFSAERPKGSFSTLEIQRTEQGDSAMYLCASSSPGTATYEQYFGPGTRLTVT.

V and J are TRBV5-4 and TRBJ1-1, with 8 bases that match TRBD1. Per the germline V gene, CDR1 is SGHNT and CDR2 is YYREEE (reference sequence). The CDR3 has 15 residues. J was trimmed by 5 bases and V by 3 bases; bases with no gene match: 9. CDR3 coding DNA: TGTGCCAGCAGCTGGGCCCAGGGGGCAGAAACTGAAGCTTTCTTT. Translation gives CASSWAQGAETEAFF. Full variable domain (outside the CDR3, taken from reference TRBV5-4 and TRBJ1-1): ETGVTQSPTHLIKTRGQQVTLRCSSQSGHNTVSWYQQALGQGPQFIFQYYREEENGRGNFPPRFSGLQFPNYSSELNVNALELDDSALYLCASSWAQGAETEAFFGQGTRLTVV.

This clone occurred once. CDR3 amino acids: CASSYPRHMSSYEQYF. The CDR3 coding sequence is TGTGCCAGCAGTTACCCGAGACATATGAGCTCCTACGAGCAGTACTTC. The genes are TRBV6-5 and TRBJ2-7; D uncertain. The V end was cut by 2 bases, the J end by 0 bases, with 14 bases between. Per germline, CDR1 MNHEY and CDR2 SVGAGI. This CDR3 has 16 residues.

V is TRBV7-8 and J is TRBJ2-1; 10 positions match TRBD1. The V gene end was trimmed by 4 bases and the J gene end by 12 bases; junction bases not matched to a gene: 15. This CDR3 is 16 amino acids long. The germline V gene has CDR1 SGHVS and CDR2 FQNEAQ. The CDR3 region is CASSSLIRGWDRGQFF. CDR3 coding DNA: TGTGCCAGCAGCTCCCTAATACGGGGCTGGGACAGGGGGCAGTTCTTC.

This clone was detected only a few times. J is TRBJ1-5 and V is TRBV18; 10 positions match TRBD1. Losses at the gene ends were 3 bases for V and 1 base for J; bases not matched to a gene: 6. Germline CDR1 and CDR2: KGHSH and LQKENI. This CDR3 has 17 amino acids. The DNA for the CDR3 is TGTGCCAGCTCACCCGGGACAGGGGCGCCGAGCAATCAGCCCCAGCATTTT. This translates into CASSPGTGAPSNQPQHF.

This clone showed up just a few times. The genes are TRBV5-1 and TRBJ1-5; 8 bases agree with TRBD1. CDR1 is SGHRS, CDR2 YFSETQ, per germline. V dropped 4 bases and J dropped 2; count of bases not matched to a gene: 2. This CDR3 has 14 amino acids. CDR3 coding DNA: TGCGCCAGCAGCCCGGGACAGGGCAATCAGCCCCAGCATTTT. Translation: CASSPGQGNQPQHF.

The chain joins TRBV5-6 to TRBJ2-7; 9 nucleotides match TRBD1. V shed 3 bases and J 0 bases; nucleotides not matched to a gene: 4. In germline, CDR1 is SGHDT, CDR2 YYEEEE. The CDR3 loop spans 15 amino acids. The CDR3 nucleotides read TGTGCCAGCAGCTGGGACAGGGCGATCTCCTACGAGCAGTACTTC. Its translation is CASSWDRAISYEQYF.

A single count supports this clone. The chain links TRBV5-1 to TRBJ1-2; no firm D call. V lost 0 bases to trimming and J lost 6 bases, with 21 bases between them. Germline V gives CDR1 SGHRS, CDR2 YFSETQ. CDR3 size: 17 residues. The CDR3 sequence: CASSLESVALGSNGYTF. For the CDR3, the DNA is TGCGCCAGCAGCTTGGAAAGTGTAGCTTTGGGGAGTAATGGCTACACCTTC.

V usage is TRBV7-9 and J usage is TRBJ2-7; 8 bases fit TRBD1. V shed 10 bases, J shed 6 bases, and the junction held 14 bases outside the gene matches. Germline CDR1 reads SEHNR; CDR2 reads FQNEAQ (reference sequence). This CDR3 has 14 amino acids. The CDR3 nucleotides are TGTGCCACCCGACGGGACAGGAAGGATTTCGAGCAGTACTTC. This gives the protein CATRRDRKDFEQYF.

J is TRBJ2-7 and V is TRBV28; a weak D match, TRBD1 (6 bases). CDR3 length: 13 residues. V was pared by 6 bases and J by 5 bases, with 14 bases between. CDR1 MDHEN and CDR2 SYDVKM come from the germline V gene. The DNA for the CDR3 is TGTGCCAGCAGACAGGGTTTCAGGGACGAGCAGTACTTC. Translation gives CASRQGFRDEQYF.

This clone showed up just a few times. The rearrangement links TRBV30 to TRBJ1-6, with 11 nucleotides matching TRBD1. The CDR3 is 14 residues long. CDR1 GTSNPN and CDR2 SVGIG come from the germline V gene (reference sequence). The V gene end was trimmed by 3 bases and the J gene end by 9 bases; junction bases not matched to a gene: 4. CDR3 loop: CAWRGTGGTSPLHF. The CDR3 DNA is TGTGCCTGGAGGGGGACAGGGGGAACTTCACCCCTCCACTTT.